This T cell receptor (beta chain) was sequenced during a study of cytomegalovirus exposure and HLA in healthy donors. Study-wide background: Of several hundred genotyped donors, more than 70% clustered with self-reported Caucasian donors. Findings and limits, study-wide: TCR beta sequences numbering 15,000 to 20,000 were associated with HLA alleles at 0.05 false discovery rate in a later analysis.

The CDR3 totals 16 residues. With V trimmed by 1 base and J by 9 bases, 6 bases remained unmatched. Germline-derived CDR1 and CDR2 are SGHTA and FQGTGA. A note on this clone: Its antigen is unidentified.

PCR amplification relied on 60 Vbeta primers (plus 13 Jbeta primers). Clones were sequenced by immunoSEQ multiplex PCR, and TCRdb holds only the in-frame ones, with some missing. Of approximately 77,000 clones in the sample, about three quarters are singletons; the top ten hold 9.5% to 13%. This clonotype originated in a male donor in good health and CMV-seropositive. Material: PBMCs. The V and J genes are TRBV7-3 and TRBJ2-1; 13 nucleotides line up with TRBD2. DNA for the CDR3: TGTGCCAGCAGCTTAAAGGATGGGACTAGCGGGGTTGAGCAGTTCTTC. This encodes CASSLKDGTSGVEQFF.